This TCR beta chain was identified during a study of cytomegalovirus exposure and HLA in healthy donors. J was trimmed by 6 bases and V by 5 bases; bases with no gene match: 19. Germline lookup yields CDR1 SGHRS and CDR2 YFSETQ. This CDR3 is built from 17 residues. Whole-study findings and limits: Roughly uniform depth of sequencing across donors was assumed in presence/absence analyses. Some V segments could not be told apart, so they were left out, TRBV6-2 and TRBV6-3 among them.

As to this clone: Its antigen is currently unknown.

In the PCR, 60 Vbeta and 13 Jbeta primers were used. Assay used: immunoSEQ multiplex PCR; TCRdb lists only in-frame clones, some missing. The sample has roughly 200,000 clones, 80% to 90% seen once; the top ten hold about 3.1%. Sequenced sample: PBMCs. The rearrangement uses TRBV5-1 and TRBJ1-1; 7 bases are a match to TRBD1. The clonotype originates from a man aged 25 to 40 in good health and CMV-seronegative. CDR3 sequence: CASRRNWDSRGSAEAFF. For the CDR3, the DNA is TGCGCCAGCAGACGAAATTGGGACAGCCGGGGTAGCGCTGAAGCTTTCTTT.